The 27 T cell receptor beta chains presented below share a single source sample, sequenced in a study of cytomegalovirus exposure and HLA in healthy donors. This PCR relied on a set of 60 Vbeta primers and 13 Jbeta primers. Profiled with immunoSEQ multiplex PCR; TCRdb holds only in-frame clones, not every one. This table holds 140,000 to 150,000 clones, more than 8% found once. Sequenced material: PBMCs. Every receptor here comes from a man between 50 and 59 years old in good health and CMV-seronegative.

This clone has only a few counts. This rearrangement joins TRBV11-1 to TRBJ2-1; 9 nucleotides agree with TRBD1. Losses at the gene ends were 6 bases for V and 6 bases for J; bases not matched to a gene: 9. Germline loops: CDR1 SGHAT, CDR2 FQDESV (reference sequence). This CDR3 spans 15 amino acids. CDR3 amino acids: CASSSGQGWGNEQFF. As DNA, the CDR3 is TGTGCCAGCAGTTCTGGACAGGGGTGGGGCAATGAGCAGTTCTTC.

This chain connects TRBV6-5 to TRBJ1-1; D call uncertain. V was cut by 6 bases and J by 6 bases, with 14 bases left in between. There are 13 residues in the CDR3. Germline V gene data show CDR1 as MNHEY and CDR2 as SVGAGI. The CDR3 spells CASRSAAVPEAFF. The CDR3 DNA reads TGTGCCAGCAGATCCGCGGCCGTACCTGAAGCTTTCTTT.

The genes are TRBV6-5 and TRBJ1-1; D is perhaps TRBD1 (5 bases). The V end lost 2 bases, the J end lost 5 bases, and 9 bases lay between the germline ends. From germline, CDR1 is MNHEY and CDR2 SVGAGI. This CDR3 region has 13 residues. The CDR3 loop is CASSYQGGTEAFF. As DNA, the CDR3 is TGTGCCAGCAGTTACCAGGGAGGAACTGAAGCTTTCTTT.

This chain links TRBV27 with TRBJ2-3; tentatively, D is TRBD2 (6 bases). The V and J ends lost 5 bases and 7 bases respectively, with 19 bases between them. CDR1 is MNHEY and CDR2 is SMNVEV in the germline V gene (reference sequence). CDR3 length: 15 amino acids. This CDR3 reads CASSPASVHPYTQYF. The CDR3 nucleotides are TGTGCCAGCAGTCCTGCTAGCGTCCATCCGTATACGCAGTATTTT.

J is TRBJ2-3 and V is TRBV27, with D perhaps matching TRBD2 (6 bases). The CDR3 sequence is 14 residues long. Trimming pared 2 bases from V and 5 bases from J, leaving 11 bases between. Germline assignment: CDR1 MNHEY and CDR2 SMNVEV (reference sequence). The CDR3 DNA is TGTGCCAGCAGTTTAACGGGAGAGGGAGATACGCAGTATTTT. The encoded protein is CASSLTGEGDTQYF.

The DNA for the CDR3 is TGTGCCAGTAGTATAGGGAGCCAGAGGTCCAATGAGCAGTTCTTC. Its protein product is CASSIGSQRSNEQFF. The rearrangement links TRBV19 to TRBJ2-1; no clear D gene. CDR3 length equals 15 residues. V lost 1 base and J lost 6, with 13 bases in between. Germline V gene lookup returns CDR1 LNHDA and CDR2 SQIVND (reference sequence). The full variable domain, with the rest looked up from reference TRBV19 and TRBJ2-1, is DGGITQSPKYLFRKEGQNVTLSCEQNLNHDAMYWYRQDPGQGLRLIYYSQIVNDFQKGDIAEGYSVSREKKESFPLTVTSAQKNPTAFYLCASSIGSQRSNEQFFGPGTRLTVL.

This clone was detected only a few times. The chain carries TRBV19 and TRBJ2-7, with 10 nucleotides matching TRBD2. With 0 bases clipped from V and 3 bases from J, the junction kept 8 bases outside the gene matches. From germline, CDR1 is LNHDA and CDR2 SQIVND (reference sequence). This CDR3 has 17 residues. CDR3 DNA sequence: TGTGCCAGTAGTATAGATGGACCTAGCGGGGGCTTCTACGAGCAGTACTTC. It yields the protein CASSIDGPSGGFYEQYF.

In its sample, this clone was seen a few times. The chain combines TRBV10-3 with TRBJ1-4; 9 bases map to TRBD1. Germline V CDR1 and CDR2: ENHRY, SYGVKD. The V gene end was trimmed by 10 bases and the J gene end by 8 bases; junction bases not matched to a gene: 8. The CDR3 has 13 amino acids. Here the CDR3 reads CATGDRDGEKLFF. As DNA, the CDR3 is TGTGCCACTGGGGACAGGGATGGGGAAAAACTGTTTTTT.

This chain links TRBV2 with TRBJ2-2, with 10 bases aligning to TRBD1. Germline V CDR1 and CDR2: SNHLY, FYNNEI. Trimming took 11 bases from V and 6 from J; bases not matched to a gene: 6. The CDR3 length is 13 residues. The CDR3 DNA reads as TGTGCCTGGGGACAGGGGATCGCCGGGGAGCTGTTTTTT. Translated: CAWGQGIAGELFF.

This sequence joins TRBV28 and TRBJ2-2; possible D gene TRBD1, 7 bases. V was cut by 6 bases and J by 7 bases, with 24 bases left in between. The CDR3 runs 17 residues. Germline V CDR1 and CDR2: MDHEN, SYDVKM. CDR3 coding DNA: TGTGCCAGCAGGAGTCCCAGGGGGGCTCGTGGGAACGGGGAGCTGTTTTTT. It specifies CASRSPRGARGNGELFF.

The chain has TRBV25-1 and TRBJ1-1, with 8 positions matching TRBD1. This CDR3 has 15 amino acids. V trimming: 1 base; J trimming: 1 base; junction bases outside the gene matches: 2. Germline CDR1 MGHDK, CDR2 SYGVNS. CDR3 residues: CASSEFGQGNTEAFF. Here the CDR3 DNA reads TGTGCCAGCAGTGAATTTGGACAGGGGAACACTGAAGCTTTCTTT.

V gene TRBV11-2 combines with J gene TRBJ2-1; 13 nucleotides line up with TRBD2. V dropped 5 bases and J dropped 8; count of bases not matched to a gene: 3. In germline, CDR1 is SGHAT, CDR2 FQNNGV. This CDR3 has 14 residues. CDR3: CASSRTSGSDEQFF. The CDR3 coding sequence is TGTGCCAGCAGCCGGACTAGCGGGAGTGATGAGCAGTTCTTC.

The chain links TRBV13 to TRBJ1-2; 9 bases match TRBD1. Losses at the gene ends were 5 bases for V and 4 bases for J; bases not matched to a gene: 17. Germline CDR1 is PRHDT and CDR2 is FYEKMQ (reference sequence). This CDR3 is 18 amino acids long. The CDR3 loop is CASSLKVSSGQGSYGYTF. CDR3 in DNA: TGTGCCAGCAGCCTCAAAGTTTCCTCGGGACAGGGCAGCTATGGCTACACCTTC.

This clone was picked up a small number of times. The rearrangement links TRBV5-5 to TRBJ1-5; no reliable D call. The germline V gene has CDR1 SGHKS and CDR2 YYEKEE (reference sequence). The V end lost 0 bases, the J end lost 0 bases, and 13 bases lay between the germline ends. There are 17 residues in the CDR3. Here the CDR3 DNA reads TGTGCCAGCAGCTTGGTGTTTGCGGGTTATAGCAATCAGCCCCAGCATTTT. It codes for CASSLVFAGYSNQPQHF.

This clone has more than one count but fewer than ten. CDR3 DNA: TGTGCCAGCAGTGAGTCTAGCGGGAGCTACGAGCAGTACTTC. It translates to CASSESSGSYEQYF. The chain employs TRBV6-4 and TRBJ2-7; 10 bases align to TRBD2. Trimming removed 3 bases from V and 3 bases from J; junction bases left unmatched: 2. This CDR3 has 14 residues. CDR1 and CDR2 from the germline V gene are MRHNA and SNTAGT.

This rearrangement joins TRBV5-8 to TRBJ1-5, with D unclear. Trimming took off 1 base at V and 6 bases at J, with 11 bases between the two ends. Germline lookup yields CDR1 SGHTS and CDR2 YDEGEE. This CDR3 has 14 residues. This CDR3 reads CASSLRQASQPQHF. In nucleotides, the CDR3 is TGTGCCAGCAGCTTGCGGCAGGCAAGTCAGCCCCAGCATTTT.

V gene TRBV19 combines with J gene TRBJ2-4, with D tentatively TRBD1 (6 bases). Trimming took 7 bases from V and 6 from J, leaving 13 bases between them. This CDR3 region has 13 residues. Per germline, CDR1 LNHDA and CDR2 SQIVND (reference sequence). The CDR3 sequence is CASTSGALNIQYF. CDR3 DNA: TGTGCCAGTACATCAGGGGCCCTAAACATTCAGTACTTC.

This clone has a handful of counts. The chain links TRBV11-2 to TRBJ1-1, with a tentative D call TRBD1 (5 bases). The CDR3 is 13 residues long. Per germline, CDR1 SGHAT and CDR2 FQNNGV. V gave up 5 bases and J gave up 3 bases, with 10 bases separating them. The CDR3 protein is CASSQGGDTEAFF. The CDR3 DNA follows: TGTGCCAGCAGCCAGGGAGGGGACACTGAAGCTTTCTTT.

The chain has TRBV7-9 and TRBJ1-2; D is possibly TRBD1 (5 bases). V gave up 8 bases and J gave up 5 bases, with 12 bases separating them. The CDR3 length is 12 residues. Germline values: CDR1 SEHNR, CDR2 FQNEAQ (reference sequence). The CDR3 sequence is CASVRDSYGYTF. CDR3 nucleotide sequence: TGTGCCAGCGTGCGGGACTCTTATGGCTACACCTTC. Looking up the rest from reference TRBV7-9 and TRBJ1-2 gives the full variable domain: DTGVSQNPRHKITKRGQNVTFRCDPISEHNRLYWYRQTLGQGPEFLTYFQNEAQLEKSRLLSDRFSAERPKGSFSTLEIQRTEQGDSAMYLCASVRDSYGYTFGSGTRLTVV.

In its sample, this clone was seen a few times. The chain is built from TRBV5-6 and TRBJ2-1, with 14 bases aligning to TRBD2. Germline CDR1 and CDR2: SGHDT and YYEEEE. The CDR3 spans 19 residues. V was clipped by 3 bases and J by 0 bases; unmatched bases: 8. The CDR3 DNA sequence: TGTGCCAGCAGCTCGCCGGGACTAGCGGGGGAGAGCTCCTACAATGAGCAGTTCTTC. Translating gives CASSSPGLAGESSYNEQFF.

Only a few counts were recorded for this clone. The V gene is TRBV18, the J gene TRBJ1-1; weak D call: TRBD1 (6 bases). Between the trimmed V and J ends, which lost 3 bases and 2 bases, there was a span of 10 bases. CDR1 and CDR2 from the germline V gene are KGHSH and LQKENI. The CDR3 is 14 residues long. CDR3 bases: TGTGCCAGCTCACCGTACAGGGAAAACACTGAAGCTTTCTTT. Protein product: CASSPYRENTEAFF.

This clone was found a few times. V and J are TRBV2 and TRBJ1-1; weak D call: TRBD1 (5 bases). V gave up 6 bases and J gave up 0 bases, with 8 bases separating them. From germline, CDR1 is SNHLY and CDR2 FYNNEI. The CDR3 extends over 13 amino acids. The CDR3 protein is CASRQEMNTEAFF. The CDR3 coding sequence is TGTGCCAGCAGACAGGAGATGAACACTGAAGCTTTCTTT. The full variable domain, completed using reference TRBV2 and TRBJ1-1, is EPEVTQTPSHQVTQMGQEVILRCVPISNHLYFYWYRQILGQKVEFLVSFYNNEISEKSEIFDDQFSVERPDGSNFTLKIRSTKLEDSAMYFCASRQEMNTEAFFGQGTRLTVV.

The chain couples TRBV5-1 to TRBJ2-7, with 7 nucleotides matching TRBD2. The CDR3 extends over 15 amino acids. J lost 3 bases, V lost 0 bases, and 6 bases had no gene match. CDR1 is SGHRS, CDR2 YFSETQ, per germline. The CDR3 protein is CASSLEASGVYEQYF. The CDR3 nucleotides are TGCGCCAGCAGCTTGGAGGCTAGCGGAGTCTACGAGCAGTACTTC.

This clone has a handful of counts. The V gene is TRBV5-1, the J gene TRBJ2-1, with 9 bases identical to TRBD1. CDR3 length: 15 amino acids. J was trimmed by 5 bases and V by 4 bases; bases with no gene match: 7. Germline V CDR1 and CDR2: SGHRS, YFSETQ. The CDR3 here is CASSLRQGDNNEQFF. CDR3 DNA sequence: TGCGCCAGCAGCCTTCGACAGGGGGACAACAATGAGCAGTTCTTC.

The chain recombines TRBV5-6 with TRBJ2-7, with a tentative D call TRBD1 (6 bases). CDR3 length: 13 amino acids. Germline CDR1 is SGHDT and CDR2 is YYEEEE. Trimming removed 4 bases at V and 6 bases at J, with 14 bases between. CDR3 sequence: CASSVLQGSEQYF. CDR3 DNA: TGTGCCAGCAGCGTACTACAGGGTAGCGAGCAGTACTTC.

This clone was observed a few times. The rearrangement links TRBV6-5 to TRBJ1-5; perhaps TRBD1 as D (5 bases). CDR3 length: 15 residues. CDR1 and CDR2 from the germline V gene are MNHEY and SVGAGI. Trimming removed 8 bases at V and 1 base at J, with 15 bases between. The CDR3, as DNA: TGTGCCAGCGGACGGACACCCGTCAGCAATCAGCCCCAGCATTTT. It encodes CASGRTPVSNQPQHF.

DNA for the CDR3: TGTGCCAGCGGGCCACAGGGGATCACTGAAGCTTTCTTT. Its protein product is CASGPQGITEAFF. The rearrangement links TRBV6-6 to TRBJ1-1, with 7 bases aligning to TRBD1. CDR3 length: 13 residues. Germline lookup yields CDR1 MNHNY and CDR2 SVGAGI (reference sequence). V gave up 8 bases and J gave up 4 bases; unmatched junction bases: 7.